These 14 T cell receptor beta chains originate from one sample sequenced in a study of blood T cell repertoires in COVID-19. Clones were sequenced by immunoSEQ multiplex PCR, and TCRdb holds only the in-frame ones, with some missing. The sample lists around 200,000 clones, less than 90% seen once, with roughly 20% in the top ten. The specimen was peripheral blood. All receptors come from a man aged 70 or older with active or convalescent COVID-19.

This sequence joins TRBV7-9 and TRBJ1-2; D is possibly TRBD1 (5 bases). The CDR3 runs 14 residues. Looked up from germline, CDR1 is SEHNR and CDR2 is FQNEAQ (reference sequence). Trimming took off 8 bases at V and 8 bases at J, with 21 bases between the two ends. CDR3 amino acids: CASHGGGLITGYTF. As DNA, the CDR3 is TGTGCCAGCCACGGTGGGGGACTTATTACGGGCTACACCTTC. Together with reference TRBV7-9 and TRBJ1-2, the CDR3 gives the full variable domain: DTGVSQNPRHKITKRGQNVTFRCDPISEHNRLYWYRQTLGQGPEFLTYFQNEAQLEKSRLLSDRFSAERPKGSFSTLEIQRTEQGDSAMYLCASHGGGLITGYTFGSGTRLTVV.

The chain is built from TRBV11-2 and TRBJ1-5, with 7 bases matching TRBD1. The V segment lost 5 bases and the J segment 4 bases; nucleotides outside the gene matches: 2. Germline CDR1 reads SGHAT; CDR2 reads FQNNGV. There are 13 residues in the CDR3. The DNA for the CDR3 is TGTGCCAGCAGCAGGGACAGAAATCAGCCCCAGCATTTT. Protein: CASSRDRNQPQHF. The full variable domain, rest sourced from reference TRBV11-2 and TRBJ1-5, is EAGVAQSPRYKIIEKRQSVAFWCNPISGHATLYWYQQILGQGPKLLIQFQNNGVVDDSQLPKDRFSAERLKGVDSTLKIQPAKLEDSAVYLCASSRDRNQPQHFGDGTRLSIL.

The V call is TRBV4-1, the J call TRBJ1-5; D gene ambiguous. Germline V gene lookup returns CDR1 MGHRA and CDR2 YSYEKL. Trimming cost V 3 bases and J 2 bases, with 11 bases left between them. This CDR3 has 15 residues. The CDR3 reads CASSQVAVRNQPQHF. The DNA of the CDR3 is TGCGCCAGCAGCCAGGTGGCGGTCCGCAATCAGCCCCAGCATTTT.

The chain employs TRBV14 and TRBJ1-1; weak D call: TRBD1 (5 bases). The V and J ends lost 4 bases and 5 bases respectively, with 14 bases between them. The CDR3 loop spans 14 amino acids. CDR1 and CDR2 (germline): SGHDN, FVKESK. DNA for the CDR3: TGTGCCAGCAGCCCCCGGATACGGGGGACTGAAGCTTTCTTT. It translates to CASSPRIRGTEAFF.

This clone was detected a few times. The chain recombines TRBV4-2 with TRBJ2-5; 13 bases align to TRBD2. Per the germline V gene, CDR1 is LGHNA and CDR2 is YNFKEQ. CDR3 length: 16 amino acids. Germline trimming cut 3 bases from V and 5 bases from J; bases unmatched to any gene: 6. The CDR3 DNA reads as TGTGCCAGCAGCCACTCCGGGACTAGCGGGGTTGAGACCCAGTACTTC. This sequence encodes CASSHSGTSGVETQYF.

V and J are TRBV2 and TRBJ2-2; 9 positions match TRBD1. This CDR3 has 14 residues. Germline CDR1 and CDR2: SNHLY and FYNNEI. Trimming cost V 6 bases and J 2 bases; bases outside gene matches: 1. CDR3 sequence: CASRGQGNTGELFF. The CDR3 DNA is TGTGCCAGCAGGGGACAGGGTAACACCGGGGAGCTGTTTTTT.

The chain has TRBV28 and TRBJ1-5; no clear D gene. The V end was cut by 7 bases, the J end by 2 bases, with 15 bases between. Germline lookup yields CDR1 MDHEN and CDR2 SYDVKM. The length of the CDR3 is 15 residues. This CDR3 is CASTPPRVGNQPQHF. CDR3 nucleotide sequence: TGTGCCAGCACCCCCCCCCGGGTCGGCAATCAGCCCCAGCATTTT. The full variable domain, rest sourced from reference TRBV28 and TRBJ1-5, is DVKVTQSSRYLVKRTGEKVFLECVQDMDHENMFWYRQDPGLGLRLIYFSYDVKMKEKGDIPEGYSVSREKKERFSLILESASTNQTSMYLCASTPPRVGNQPQHFGDGTRLSIL.

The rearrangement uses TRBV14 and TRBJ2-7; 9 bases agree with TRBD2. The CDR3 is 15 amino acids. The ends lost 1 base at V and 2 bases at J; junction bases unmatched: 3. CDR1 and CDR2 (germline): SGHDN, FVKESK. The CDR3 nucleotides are TGTGCCAGCAGCCAAGGCCTAGCGGGGCCCTACGAGCAGTACTTC. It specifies CASSQGLAGPYEQYF.

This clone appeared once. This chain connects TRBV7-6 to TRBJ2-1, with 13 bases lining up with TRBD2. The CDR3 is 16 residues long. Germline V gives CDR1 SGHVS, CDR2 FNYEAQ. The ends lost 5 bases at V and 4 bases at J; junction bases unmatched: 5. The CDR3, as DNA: TGTGCCAGCAGCCGAGTGGGACTAGCGGGATACAATGAGCAGTTCTTC. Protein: CASSRVGLAGYNEQFF.

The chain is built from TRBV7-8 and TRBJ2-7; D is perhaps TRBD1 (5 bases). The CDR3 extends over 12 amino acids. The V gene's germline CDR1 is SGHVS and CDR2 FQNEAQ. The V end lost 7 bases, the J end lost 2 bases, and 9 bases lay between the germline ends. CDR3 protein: CASTQTAYEQYF. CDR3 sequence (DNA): TGTGCCAGCACCCAGACAGCCTACGAGCAGTACTTC.

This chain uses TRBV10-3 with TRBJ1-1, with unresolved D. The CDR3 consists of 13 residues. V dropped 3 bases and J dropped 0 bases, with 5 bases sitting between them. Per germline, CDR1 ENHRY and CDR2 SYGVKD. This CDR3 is CAISDRVNTEAFF. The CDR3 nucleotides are TGTGCCATCAGTGATCGAGTGAACACTGAAGCTTTCTTT.

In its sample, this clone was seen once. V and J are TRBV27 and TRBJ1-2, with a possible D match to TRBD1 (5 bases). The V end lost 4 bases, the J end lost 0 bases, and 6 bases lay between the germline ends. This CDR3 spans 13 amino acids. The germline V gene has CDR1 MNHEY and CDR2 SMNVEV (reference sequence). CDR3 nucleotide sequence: TGTGCCAGCAGTTCGACAGCTAACTATGGCTACACCTTC. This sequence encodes CASSSTANYGYTF.

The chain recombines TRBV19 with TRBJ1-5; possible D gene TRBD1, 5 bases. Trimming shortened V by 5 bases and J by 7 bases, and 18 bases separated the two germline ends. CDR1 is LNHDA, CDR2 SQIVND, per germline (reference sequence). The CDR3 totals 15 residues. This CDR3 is CASSLRDSSGQPQHF. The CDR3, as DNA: TGTGCCAGTAGTCTCCGGGACTCCTCGGGACAGCCCCAGCATTTT.

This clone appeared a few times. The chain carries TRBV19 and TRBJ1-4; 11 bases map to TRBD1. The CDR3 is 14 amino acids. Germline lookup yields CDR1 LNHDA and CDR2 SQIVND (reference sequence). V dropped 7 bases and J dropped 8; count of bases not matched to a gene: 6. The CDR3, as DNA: TGTGCCAGTACCAAGGGACAGGGGGGCGAAAAACTGTTTTTT. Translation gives CASTKGQGGEKLFF. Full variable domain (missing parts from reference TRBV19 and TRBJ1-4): DGGITQSPKYLFRKEGQNVTLSCEQNLNHDAMYWYRQDPGQGLRLIYYSQIVNDFQKGDIAEGYSVSREKKESFPLTVTSAQKNPTAFYLCASTKGQGGEKLFFGSGTQLSVL.